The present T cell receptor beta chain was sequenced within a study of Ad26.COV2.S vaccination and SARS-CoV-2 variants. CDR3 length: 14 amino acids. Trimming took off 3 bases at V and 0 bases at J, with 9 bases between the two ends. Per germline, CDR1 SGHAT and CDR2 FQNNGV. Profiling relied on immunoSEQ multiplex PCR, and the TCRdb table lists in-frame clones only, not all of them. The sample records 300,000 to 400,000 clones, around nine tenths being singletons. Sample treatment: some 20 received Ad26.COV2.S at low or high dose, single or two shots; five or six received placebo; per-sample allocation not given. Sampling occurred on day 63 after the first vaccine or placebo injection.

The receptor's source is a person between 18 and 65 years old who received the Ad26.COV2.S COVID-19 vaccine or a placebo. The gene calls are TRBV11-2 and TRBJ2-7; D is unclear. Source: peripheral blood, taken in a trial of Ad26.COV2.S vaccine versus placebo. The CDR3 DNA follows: TGTGCCAGCAGCTTTGGTTCGAGCTCCTACGAGCAGTACTTC. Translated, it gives CASSFGSSSYEQYF.